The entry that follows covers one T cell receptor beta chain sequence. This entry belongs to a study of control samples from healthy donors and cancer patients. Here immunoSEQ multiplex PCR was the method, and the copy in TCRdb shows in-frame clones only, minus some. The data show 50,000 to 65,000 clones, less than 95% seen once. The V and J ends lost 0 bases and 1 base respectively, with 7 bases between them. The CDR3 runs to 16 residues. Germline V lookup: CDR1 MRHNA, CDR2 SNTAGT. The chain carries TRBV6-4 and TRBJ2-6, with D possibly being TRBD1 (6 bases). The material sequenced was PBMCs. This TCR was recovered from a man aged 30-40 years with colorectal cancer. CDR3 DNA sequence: TGTGCCAGCAGTGACTCTAGGGGGTCTGGGGCCAACGTCCTGACTTTC. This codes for CASSDSRGSGANVLTF.